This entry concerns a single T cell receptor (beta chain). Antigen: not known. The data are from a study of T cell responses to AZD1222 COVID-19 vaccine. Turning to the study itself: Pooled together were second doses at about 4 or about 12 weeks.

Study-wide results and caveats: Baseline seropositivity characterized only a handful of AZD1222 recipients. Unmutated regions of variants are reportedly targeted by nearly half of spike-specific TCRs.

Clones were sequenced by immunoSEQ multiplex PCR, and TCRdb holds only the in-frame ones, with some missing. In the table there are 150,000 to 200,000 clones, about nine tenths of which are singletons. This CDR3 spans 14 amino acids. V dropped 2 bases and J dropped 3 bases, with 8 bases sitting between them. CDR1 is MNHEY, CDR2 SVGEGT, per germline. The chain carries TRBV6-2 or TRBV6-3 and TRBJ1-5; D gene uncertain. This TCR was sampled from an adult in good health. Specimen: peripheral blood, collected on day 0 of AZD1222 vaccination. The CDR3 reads CASSYGMANQPQHF. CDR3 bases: TGTGCCAGCAGTTACGGTATGGCCAATCAGCCCCAGCATTTT.